The 25 T cell receptor beta chains in this list originate from one sample, sequenced in a study of vaccination and CD4 T cells after COVID-19. Sequenced with the Oncomine TCR Beta short-read assay was DNA taken from cultured CD4+ T cells. Each CDR3 protein gets one entry after TCRdb re-called the PCR reads with MiXCR. The table lists some 6,600 distinct CDR3 sequences, over 20% of them singletons. Specified treatment: approximately nine-day PBMC culture with coronavirus spike peptide pools or control peptides (ViraFEST assay). These TCRs' antigens remain unknown. Sequencing was performed on CD4+ T cells from blood, cultured in vitro, taken after SARS-CoV-2 vaccination. Source of these receptors: a human donor who had recovered from COVID-19.

V usage is TRBV6-4 and J usage is TRBJ2-1; 10 bases map to TRBD2. The CDR3 consists of 15 residues. Germline CDR1 is MRHNA and CDR2 is SNTAGT. Germline trimming cut 0 bases from V and 4 bases from J; bases unmatched to any gene: 0. The CDR3 spells CASSDSTSGYNEQFF. In DNA form, the CDR3 reads TGTGCCAGCAGTGACTCGACTAGCGGGTACAATGAGCAGTTCTTC.

This clonotype is labeled medium-sized. This sequence joins TRBV20-1 and TRBJ2-1, with D perhaps matching TRBD2 (6 bases). Germline V gene sequence: CDR1 DFQATT, CDR2 SNEGSKA (reference sequence). The length of the CDR3 is 14 residues. V dropped 3 bases and J dropped 3 bases, with 12 bases sitting between them. The CDR3: CSASLTRGYNEQFF. The CDR3 DNA reads as TGCAGTGCTAGTCTGACTAGAGGCTACAATGAGCAGTTCTTC.

The rearrangement joins TRBV29-1 to TRBJ2-7; D is uncertain. The length of the CDR3 is 11 residues. V shed 6 bases and J shed 3 bases, with 9 bases lying between them. The germline V gene encodes CDR1 SQVTM and CDR2 ANQGSEA. DNA of the CDR3: TGCAGCGTCGCCGCGGACTACGAGCAGTACTTC. This translates into CSVAADYEQYF.

This clonotype rates as medium-sized. V and J are TRBV5-1 and TRBJ1-2; D unresolved. CDR1 SGHRS and CDR2 YFSETQ come from the germline V gene. With 0 bases removed from V and 3 bases from J, the gap between germline ends came to 9 bases. There are 14 residues in the CDR3. This CDR3 is CASSLEPADYGYTF. CDR3 DNA sequence: TGCGCCAGCAGCTTGGAGCCAGCGGACTATGGCTACACCTTC. The entire variable domain, with the rest obtained from reference TRBV5-1 and TRBJ1-2, is as follows: KAGVTQTPRYLIKTRGQQVTLSCSPISGHRSVSWYQQTPGQGLQFLFEYFSETQRNKGNFPGRFSGRQFSNSRSEMNVSTLELGDSALYLCASSLEPADYGYTFGSGTRLTVV.

This clonotype is medium-sized by share. This sequence joins TRBV20-1 and TRBJ2-7, with D possibly called TRBD1 or TRBD2 (5 bases each). With 3 bases removed from V and 1 base from J, the gap between germline ends came to 13 bases. Per germline, CDR1 DFQATT and CDR2 SNEGSKA (reference sequence). The CDR3 has 14 amino acids. CDR3: CSARGGTSSYEQYF. CDR3 DNA: TGCAGTGCTAGGGGTGGGACGTCATCCTACGAGCAGTACTTC.

This clonotype is judged medium-sized (0.01 to 0.1%). The rearrangement joins TRBV20-1 to TRBJ1-2; 8 bases agree with TRBD1. Trimming removed 5 bases from V and 9 bases from J; junction bases left unmatched: 14. Germline-derived CDR1 and CDR2 are DFQATT and SNEGSKA (reference sequence). This CDR3 spans 14 amino acids. The CDR3 spells CSARAPGTGPSYTF. For the CDR3, the DNA is TGCAGTGCTCGAGCCCCCGGGACAGGCCCCAGCTACACCTTC.

This clonotype has only a few counts. The rearrangement joins TRBV2 to TRBJ2-7; 7 nucleotides line up with TRBD2. This CDR3 has 13 residues. The germline CDR1 and CDR2 sequences are SNHLY and FYNNEI. With 8 bases clipped from V and 3 bases from J, the junction kept 7 bases outside the gene matches. The DNA of the CDR3 is TGTGCCAGCGGGAGGGATCACAGCTACGAGCAGTACTTC. As protein: CASGRDHSYEQYF.

The sample holds one count of this clonotype. V is TRBV5-1 and J is TRBJ2-7; D is perhaps TRBD2 (6 bases). The CDR3 sequence is 13 residues long. V lost 7 bases and J 6 bases, leaving 17 bases between the germline ends. Germline CDR1 is SGHRS and CDR2 is YFSETQ. CDR3 DNA sequence: TGCGCCAGCTCAGGTGCTAGCGAATCCGAGCAGTACTTC. This sequence encodes CASSGASESEQYF.

In this sample, this clonotype is large. CDR3 residues: CSARGKGEQYF. The CDR3 DNA reads as TGCAGTGCTAGGGGCAAAGGCGAGCAGTACTTC. This sequence joins TRBV20-1 and TRBJ2-7; D gene uncertain. Trimming stripped 3 bases from V and 6 bases from J, with 9 bases between. The CDR3 totals 11 residues. The germline gives CDR1 DFQATT, CDR2 SNEGSKA (reference sequence).

The V gene is TRBV5-1, the J gene TRBJ2-5, with 7 bases fitting TRBD1. The CDR3 sequence is 13 residues long. J lost 5 bases, V lost 5 bases, and 6 bases had no gene match. Germline CDR1 reads SGHRS; CDR2 reads YFSETQ. CDR3 coding DNA: TGCGCCAGCAGTCCAACAGGGGTGGAGACCCAGTACTTC. This gives the protein CASSPTGVETQYF.

This clonotype came up a few times. The V and J genes are TRBV20-1 and TRBJ1-1; tentative D call: TRBD1 (5 bases). V lost 3 bases and J 1 base, leaving 12 bases between the germline ends. The CDR3 has 14 amino acids. From germline, CDR1 is DFQATT and CDR2 SNEGSKA (reference sequence). CDR3 sequence (DNA): TGCAGTGCTAGGGTCGGTGGGGGGAACACTGAAGCTTTCTTT. Amino acids: CSARVGGGNTEAFF.

This clonotype was detected a few times. Here the CDR3 DNA reads TGTGCCAGCAGTTTAGGGACCGCTGGCTATGGCTACACCTTC. Its translation: CASSLGTAGYGYTF. The chain carries TRBV28 and TRBJ1-2, with a weak D call TRBD1 (5 bases). The CDR3 extends over 14 amino acids. V lost 2 bases to trimming and J lost 4 bases, with 11 bases between them. Per germline, CDR1 MDHEN and CDR2 SYDVKM.

The chain has TRBV10-1 and TRBJ2-3; a weak D match, TRBD2 (6 bases). This CDR3 has 17 residues. The germline V and J ends were trimmed by 0 bases and 0 bases, with 13 bases remaining between them. CDR1 is WNHNN, CDR2 SYGVQD, per germline (reference sequence). CDR3 loop: CASSESMDGTSTDTQYF. The CDR3 region has the DNA TGCGCCAGCAGTGAGTCGATGGACGGGACTAGCACAGATACGCAGTATTTT.

Here the CDR3 DNA reads TGCAGTGCTCAACTATCAGGGGAGAGCTGGGCTAACGAGCAGTACTTC. It encodes CSAQLSGESWANEQYF. The chain recombines TRBV20-1 with TRBJ2-7; TRBD1 might be the D (6 bases). There are 16 residues in the CDR3. The V gene's germline CDR1 is DFQATT and CDR2 SNEGSKA (reference sequence). The V end was cut by 5 bases, the J end by 5 bases, with 25 bases between.

In DNA form, the CDR3 reads TGTGCCATCAGGGGATACCTAGCGGGGACCACAGATACGCAGTATTTT. It is translated as CAIRGYLAGTTDTQYF. V is TRBV10-3 and J is TRBJ2-3; 9 nucleotides match TRBD2. The CDR3 has 16 amino acids. Germline V gene lookup returns CDR1 ENHRY and CDR2 SYGVKD. J lost 2 bases, V lost 6 bases, and 9 bases had no gene match.

This clonotype is medium-sized within its sample. The rearrangement uses TRBV6-1 and TRBJ2-5, with no clear D. Deletions cut 0 bases from V and 7 bases from J, with 15 bases between. The CDR3 runs to 15 residues. The germline CDR1 and CDR2 sequences are MNHNS and SASEGT. As DNA, the CDR3 is TGTGCCAGCAGTGAAGCTGCAGGACCGGCCGGGACCCAGTACTTC. Encoded protein: CASSEAAGPAGTQYF.

This clonotype was seen a few times. The J gene is TRBJ2-1, the V gene TRBV28; D remains ambiguous. The CDR3 is made up of 12 amino acids. From germline, CDR1 is MDHEN and CDR2 SYDVKM. Trimming removed 5 bases from V and 6 bases from J, with 8 bases in between. The CDR3 is CASSRPSNEQFF. The CDR3 DNA reads TGTGCCAGCAGTCGGCCATCCAATGAGCAGTTCTTC.

The chain carries TRBV5-5 and TRBJ2-7, with D maybe TRBD1 (5 bases). V lost 1 base and J lost 0, with 11 bases in between. CDR3 size: 15 residues. Germline CDR1 SGHKS, CDR2 YYEKEE (reference sequence). This CDR3 is CASSLYETDSYEQYF. The CDR3 coding sequence is TGTGCCAGCAGCTTGTACGAGACAGACTCCTACGAGCAGTACTTC.

By its share, this clonotype is medium-sized. V and J are TRBV28 and TRBJ2-7; D unresolved. The CDR3 is 14 amino acids. With 3 bases removed from V and 0 bases from J, the gap between germline ends came to 9 bases. Germline values: CDR1 MDHEN, CDR2 SYDVKM. CDR3: CASSLLGLSYEQYF. CDR3 sequence (DNA): TGTGCCAGCAGTTTGTTGGGCCTCTCCTACGAGCAGTACTTC.

By sample share, this clonotype is medium-sized. The chain links TRBV20-1 to TRBJ2-5; D is unresolved. Per germline, CDR1 DFQATT and CDR2 SNEGSKA (reference sequence). This CDR3 is 12 amino acids long. The ends were cut back, 6 bases at V and 5 bases at J, with 13 bases in the middle. CDR3 sequence (DNA): TGCAGTGCCAAGACTCGACTGGAGACCCAGTACTTC. This encodes CSAKTRLETQYF.

This clonotype appeared a few times. V gene TRBV20-1 combines with J gene TRBJ2-1, with TRBD2 as a possible D gene (7 bases). There are 15 residues in the CDR3. CDR1 DFQATT and CDR2 SNEGSKA come from the germline V gene (reference sequence). Trimming removed 1 base at V and 0 bases at J, with 10 bases between. This chain's CDR3 is CSARVGGHSYNEQFF. DNA of the CDR3: TGCAGTGCTAGAGTCGGGGGGCACTCCTACAATGAGCAGTTCTTC.

By sample fraction, this clonotype is medium-sized. The J gene is TRBJ1-6, the V gene TRBV7-3, with D unresolved. Germline assignment: CDR1 SGHTA and CDR2 FQGTGA. The CDR3 has 13 residues. Trimming stripped 1 base from V and 7 bases from J, with 5 bases between. The DNA for the CDR3 is TGTGCCAGCAGCTTAAGCGGGAATTCACCCCTCCACTTT. Amino acids: CASSLSGNSPLHF.

This clonotype is classed as medium-sized. The rearrangement uses TRBV7-9 and TRBJ1-2; the D gene is possibly TRBD1 (5 bases). The CDR3 runs 12 residues. Germline CDR1 is SEHNR and CDR2 is FQNEAQ (reference sequence). The CDR3, as DNA: TGTGCAGGTGGGACCGACAACTATGGCTACACCTTC. Translating gives CAGGTDNYGYTF. The full variable domain, in which reference TRBV7-9 and TRBJ1-2 provide the parts outside the CDR3, is DTGVSQNPRHKITKRGQNVTFRCDPISEHNRLYWYRQTLGQGPEFLTYFQNEAQLEKSRLLSDRFSAERPKGSFSTLEIQRTEQGDSAMYLCAGGTDNYGYTFGSGTRLTVV.

CDR3 sequence: CASSLDRKNNEQFF. CDR3 sequence (DNA): TGTGCCAGCAGTTTAGACCGTAAAAACAATGAGCAGTTCTTC. The rearrangement links TRBV28 to TRBJ2-1; no firm D call. The CDR3 has 14 residues. The germline gives CDR1 MDHEN, CDR2 SYDVKM. Trimming took off 2 bases at V and 5 bases at J, with 10 bases between the two ends.

This chain joins TRBV7-8 and TRBJ2-1, with D possibly being TRBD1 (6 bases). V was pared by 5 bases and J by 9 bases, with 17 bases between. This CDR3 region has 14 residues. The V gene's germline CDR1 is SGHVS and CDR2 FQNEAQ. In DNA form, the CDR3 reads TGTGCCAGCAGCCCTGAGTACAGGGCGGCTGAGCAGTTCTTC. As protein: CASSPEYRAAEQFF.